The 10 T cell receptor beta chains below all came from one sample that was sequenced in a study of T-cell memory formation after mild COVID-19. TCRdb passed the 5' RACE reads through MiXCR, listing each CDR3 protein once. The sample consists of about 400,000 distinct CDR3 sequences, less than 25% of them appearing once. Sequencing input: PBMCs or a T cell subset sorted from them (not recorded which). Receptors originate from an adult woman who had mild COVID-19 (a few samples of this study predate the infection). Cell type and time point are not known.

The genes are TRBV6-1 and TRBJ2-3; TRBD2 matches 10 bases. Germline V gene sequence: CDR1 MNHNS, CDR2 SASEGT. The junction had 7 bases not matched to a gene; V was cut back by 6 bases and J by 4 bases. The CDR3 sequence is 15 residues long. CDR3 loop: CASRMSGGAADTQYF. The DNA of the CDR3 is TGTGCCAGCAGGATGAGCGGGGGGGCCGCAGATACGCAGTATTTT.

The chain couples TRBV24-1 to TRBJ2-3; 8 positions match TRBD1. V lost 7 bases, J lost 2 bases, and 4 bases stayed unmatched. The CDR3 consists of 14 residues. The germline V gene encodes CDR1 KGHDR and CDR2 SFDVKD. The CDR3 is CATSGQGATDTQYF. The DNA for the CDR3 is TGTGCCACCAGCGGACAGGGCGCCACAGATACGCAGTATTTT.

This clonotype came up once. The rearrangement joins TRBV28 to TRBJ2-7; perhaps TRBD2 as D (6 bases). CDR1 MDHEN and CDR2 SYDVKM come from the germline V gene. The CDR3 runs 15 residues. Trimming removed 8 bases from V and 2 bases from J, with 19 bases in between. The CDR3 DNA reads as TGTGCCAGCGCTTCGGGAGACGCCTTACCCTACGAGCAGTACTTC. Encoded protein: CASASGDALPYEQYF.

The chain is built from TRBV15 and TRBJ2-4, with no clear D. There are 14 residues in the CDR3. Germline V gene sequence: CDR1 LNHNV, CDR2 YYDKDF (reference sequence). Trimming pared 8 bases from V and 6 bases from J, leaving 17 bases between. DNA of the CDR3: TGTGCCACCGGGAAGTGGGCGGAGAGAAACATTCAGTACTTC. Its protein is CATGKWAERNIQYF.

The chain has TRBV7-6 and TRBJ2-2; weak D call: TRBD1 (6 bases). Per germline, CDR1 SGHVS and CDR2 FNYEAQ. The CDR3 is made up of 14 amino acids. Trimming took 6 bases from V and 1 from J, leaving 9 bases between them. CDR3 in amino acids: CASRRRGNTGELFF. In DNA, the CDR3 is TGTGCCAGCAGGCGCAGGGGGAACACCGGGGAGCTGTTTTTT.

Ten or more counts support this clonotype. A read error may produce the germline difference seen at one junction end. V gene TRBV3-1 combines with J gene TRBJ2-1, with a possible D match to TRBD2 (6 bases). Per the germline V gene, CDR1 is LGHDT and CDR2 is YNNKEL (reference sequence). The CDR3 sequence is 12 residues long. The CDR3 DNA reads as TGTGCCAGCAGACTAGGAGGGAAAAAGCTTGACTTC. This codes for CASRLGGKKLDF.

A few counts support this clonotype. The chain couples TRBV7-3 to TRBJ1-1; TRBD1 agrees at 9 bases. The CDR3 extends over 16 amino acids. Germline CDR1 reads SGHTA; CDR2 reads FQGTGA. V shed 3 bases, J shed 1 base, and the junction held 6 bases outside the gene matches. The CDR3 nucleotides are TGTGCCAGCAGCTTGGCCGGGACAGGGCCGAACACTGAAGCTTTCTTT. Its translation: CASSLAGTGPNTEAFF.

This chain joins TRBV7-9 and TRBJ2-7, with D tentatively TRBD2 (6 bases). The CDR3 length is 13 residues. Germline V gene data show CDR1 as SEHNR and CDR2 as FQNEAQ (reference sequence). Trimming left V 7 bases short and J 11 bases short, with 21 bases between. The CDR3 reads CASTGGAAGREYF. The CDR3 DNA reads as TGTGCCAGCACCGGAGGGGCCGCCGGACGTGAGTACTTC.

This clonotype has just a few counts. The gene calls are TRBV6-2 or TRBV6-3 and TRBJ1-5; D uncertain. Trimming took off 7 bases at V and 4 bases at J, with 14 bases between the two ends. The CDR3 spans 14 residues. Germline lookup yields CDR1 MNHEY and CDR2 SVGEGT. The CDR3 loop is CASTGRPVNQPQHF. CDR3 in DNA: TGTGCCAGCACCGGCAGACCCGTGAATCAGCCCCAGCATTTT.

The rearrangement links TRBV2 to TRBJ2-7; no firm D call. With 5 bases removed from V and 3 bases from J, the gap between germline ends came to 8 bases. CDR3 length: 12 amino acids. Germline-derived CDR1 and CDR2 are SNHLY and FYNNEI. The CDR3 loop reads CASSSGFYEQYF. The CDR3 DNA follows: TGTGCCAGCAGTTCCGGTTTCTACGAGCAGTACTTC.